This TCR beta chain was documented in a study of cytomegalovirus exposure and HLA in healthy donors. This CDR3 spans 11 amino acids. Germline assignment: CDR1 SGHRS and CDR2 YFSETQ. Trimming left V 7 bases short and J 5 bases short, with 7 bases between. With 60 Vbeta and 13 Jbeta primers, the PCR was carried out. The assay was immunoSEQ multiplex PCR, and TCRdb's table has in-frame clones only and misses some. The repertoire table contains approximately 140,000 clones. The sequencing sample was made of PBMCs. This clonotype originated in a woman in her forties in good health and CMV-seronegative. The J gene is TRBJ2-1, the V gene TRBV5-1; no firm D call. CDR3 coding DNA: TGCGCCAGCGCCGCGGACAATGAGCAGTTCTTC. This gives the protein CASAADNEQFF.